Presented here are 18 T cell receptor beta chains from one specimen sequenced in a study of CD8 T cells in ankylosing spondylitis. Study findings and constraints: What seemed typical of ankylosing spondylitis blood was a TCR beta motif built from roughly eight highly homologous variants.

From the 5' RACE reads, TCRdb called clonotypes with MiXCR, one entry per CDR3 protein. The table shows around 450,000 distinct CDR3 sequences, with about 25% occurring only once. Which antigens these TCRs recognize remains unknown. What was sequenced was blood, either unsorted or a sorted T cell fraction (not recorded which). These receptors came from a male donor with ankylosing spondylitis.

V usage is TRBV7-8 and J usage is TRBJ1-1, with D possibly matching TRBD1 (5 bases). CDR1 is SGHVS and CDR2 is FQNEAQ in the germline V gene. The CDR3 is 15 amino acids. V gave up 2 bases and J gave up 1 base, with 11 bases separating them. This chain's CDR3 is CASSLILGGNTEAFF. CDR3 DNA sequence: TGTGCCAGCAGCTTAATTCTGGGGGGGAACACTGAAGCTTTCTTT.

This rearrangement joins TRBV29-1 to TRBJ2-1, with 11 bases lining up with TRBD2. Germline-derived CDR1 and CDR2 are SQVTM and ANQGSEA. V lost 0 bases, J lost 3 bases, and 7 bases stayed unmatched. This CDR3 comprises 17 residues. The chain's CDR3 is CSVEDRLAGGLYNEQFF. Here the CDR3 DNA reads TGCAGCGTTGAAGATCGATTAGCGGGAGGGCTCTACAATGAGCAGTTCTTC.

This clonotype was seen only a few times. The chain links TRBV6-5 to TRBJ2-1; 9 bases line up with TRBD2. Germline CDR1 is MNHEY and CDR2 is SVGAGI. Trimming removed 4 bases from V and 9 bases from J; junction bases left unmatched: 7. The CDR3 consists of 14 residues. CDR3 nucleotides: TGTGCCAGCAGTTTTAGCGGGAGCAGCAGTGAGCAGTTCTTC. Translation: CASSFSGSSSEQFF.

This clonotype was picked up one time. The chain couples TRBV3-1 to TRBJ2-5, with D unresolved. Trimming pared 0 bases from V and 5 bases from J, leaving 10 bases between. Per germline, CDR1 LGHDT and CDR2 YNNKEL (reference sequence). This CDR3 spans 14 amino acids. CDR3 amino acids: CASSQDFSVETQYF. The DNA of the CDR3 is TGTGCCAGCAGCCAAGATTTCAGCGTGGAGACCCAGTACTTC.

The table lists this clonotype with a count of one. The chain employs TRBV5-6 and TRBJ2-7; TRBD2 matches 11 bases. The CDR3 runs to 14 residues. Germline loops: CDR1 SGHDT, CDR2 YYEEEE. The V gene end was trimmed by 5 bases and the J gene end by 4 bases; junction bases not matched to a gene: 5. CDR3 amino acids: CASRAGTSGYEQYF. In DNA, the CDR3 is TGTGCCAGCAGGGCCGGGACTAGCGGATACGAGCAGTACTTC.

The V and J genes are TRBV9 and TRBJ2-1, with 10 nucleotides matching TRBD2. CDR1 is SGDLS and CDR2 is YYNGEE in the germline V gene. Germline trimming cut 6 bases from V and 6 bases from J; bases unmatched to any gene: 9. The CDR3 contains 15 residues. The CDR3: CASTLGLAGGNEQFF. The DNA for the CDR3 is TGTGCCAGCACCCTCGGGTTAGCGGGAGGCAATGAGCAGTTCTTC.

The sample holds many counts of this clonotype. The chain recombines TRBV12-3 or TRBV12-4 with TRBJ1-1; TRBD1 might be the D (5 bases). The V end was cut by 6 bases, the J end by 1 base, with 9 bases between. The length of the CDR3 is 13 residues. The CDR3 bases are TGTGCCAGCAGCTTTAGGGGGAACACTGAAGCTTTCTTT. Amino acids: CASSFRGNTEAFF.

The rearrangement uses TRBV3-1 and TRBJ2-1, with a weak D call TRBD2 (5 bases). Germline V CDR1 and CDR2: LGHDT, YNNKEL (reference sequence). The CDR3 sequence is 16 residues long. Deletions cut 1 base from V and 4 bases from J, with 14 bases between. Written as DNA, the CDR3 is TGTGCCAGCAGCCAAGGACTACCTACCCCTTACAATGAGCAGTTCTTC. This translates into CASSQGLPTPYNEQFF.

This clonotype was found many times. The rearrangement joins TRBV12-3 or TRBV12-4 to TRBJ1-4; D is unclear. CDR3 size: 14 residues. The V gene lost 5 bases and the J gene lost 8 bases, with 15 bases spanning the gap. The CDR3 DNA reads as TGTGCCAGCAGTCTGAGAATCGAATACGAAAAACTGTTTTTT. Residues: CASSLRIEYEKLFF.

This clonotype is labeled as medium-sized. The chain couples TRBV20-1 to TRBJ1-2; 7 bases are shared with TRBD1. Germline CDR1 DFQATT, CDR2 SNEGSKA (reference sequence). The CDR3 is 14 residues long. The ends lost 2 bases at V and 8 bases at J; junction bases unmatched: 11. The CDR3 reads CSARQTGTKGGYTF. The CDR3 DNA sequence: TGCAGTGCTAGACAGACAGGGACTAAGGGGGGCTACACCTTC.

This clonotype was observed once. J is TRBJ2-5 and V is TRBV5-1; D remains ambiguous. Germline values: CDR1 SGHRS, CDR2 YFSETQ. The CDR3 has 15 amino acids. V was cut by 4 bases and J by 7 bases, with 20 bases left in between. CDR3 in DNA: TGCGCCAGCAGCCCCCTGGCGGAGAGGAACGTGACCCAGTACTTC. This codes for CASSPLAERNVTQYF.

The chain is built from TRBV7-2 and TRBJ2-2; no clear D. The CDR3 loop spans 15 amino acids. Germline V gene data show CDR1 as SGHTA and CDR2 as FQGNSA. V was shortened by 5 bases and J by 4 bases, with 14 bases between the two germline ends. DNA of the CDR3: TGTGCCAGCAGCCTTTTTTCGCAGCCCACCGGGGAGCTGTTTTTT. Amino acids: CASSLFSQPTGELFF.

This clonotype has a handful of counts. The gene calls are TRBV20-1 and TRBJ2-5, with 8 bases that match TRBD2. CDR1 and CDR2 (germline): DFQATT, SNEGSKA (reference sequence). This CDR3 is built from 13 residues. Trimming cost V 2 bases and J 4 bases; bases outside gene matches: 3. Written as DNA, the CDR3 is TGCAGTGCTAGAAGCGGGAGATCAGAGACCCAGTACTTC. This gives the protein CSARSGRSETQYF.

The chain employs TRBV21-1 and TRBJ2-2; TRBD1, the table's D call, was not compared with the DNA. TRBV21-1 is a pseudogene. The CDR3 runs 13 residues. The CDR3 spells CASSYAQAGELFF. The CDR3 DNA reads TGTGCCAGCAGCTACGCCCAGGCCGGGGAGCTGTTTTTT.

The chain is built from TRBV19 and TRBJ1-1, with D hard to call. CDR3 length: 14 residues. Trimming removed 4 bases at V and 5 bases at J, with 14 bases between. CDR1 is LNHDA and CDR2 is SQIVND in the germline V gene (reference sequence). The CDR3 region is CASSTLLGQTEAFF. CDR3 bases: TGTGCCAGTAGTACCCTCCTCGGGCAGACTGAAGCTTTCTTT.

This chain uses TRBV6-2 or TRBV6-3 with TRBJ2-1; 11 bases align to TRBD2. In germline, CDR1 is MNHEY, CDR2 SVGEGT. Trimming took 0 bases from V and 7 from J; bases not matched to a gene: 5. The CDR3 runs to 16 residues. The CDR3 sequence is CASSYSTLAGENEQFF. CDR3 bases: TGTGCCAGCAGTTACTCGACACTAGCGGGAGAGAATGAGCAGTTCTTC.

V usage is TRBV24-1 and J usage is TRBJ2-3; TRBD2 matches at 7 bases. The CDR3 has 16 residues. Germline lookup yields CDR1 KGHDR and CDR2 SFDVKD. The junction had 3 bases not matched to a gene; V was cut back by 1 base and J by 0 bases. The CDR3 loop is CATSDLGRGSTDTQYF. The CDR3, as DNA: TGTGCCACCAGTGATTTAGGGCGGGGGAGCACAGATACGCAGTATTTT.

This clonotype was observed a handful of times. The rearrangement joins TRBV5-6 to TRBJ1-5, with 12 positions matching TRBD1. The germline V gene has CDR1 SGHDT and CDR2 YYEEEE. V lost 3 bases to trimming and J lost 8 bases; unmatched junction nucleotides: 3. The CDR3 has 14 residues. In DNA form, the CDR3 reads TGTGCCAGCAGCTGGGGGACAGGGGGCAAGCCCCAGCATTTT. Its protein is CASSWGTGGKPQHF. Full variable domain (remainder filled in from reference TRBV5-6 and TRBJ1-5): DAGVTQSPTHLIKTRGQQVTLRCSPKSGHDTVSWYQQALGQGPQFIFQYYEEEERQRGNFPDRFSGHQFPNYSSELNVNALLLGDSALYLCASSWGTGGKPQHFGDGTRLSIL.